The rows below give T cell receptor beta chains drawn from one sample of a study of neurological immune-mediated disorders. TCRdb passed the 5' RACE reads through MiXCR, listing each CDR3 protein once. The data show about 66,000 distinct CDR3 sequences, almost 3.5% seen once. Sequencing was done on a sample of PBMCs. Source of these receptors: a man aged 40-49 years with multiple sclerosis. Both conserved end residues are part of each CDR3. D genes are given only for firm matches. Where a row states a size, it is once, few, many or the class of an expanded clone; other rows omit it.

v_call: TRBV20-1
j_call: TRBJ2-3
d_call: TRBD2
clone_size: medium-sized
cdr3_nt: TGCAGTGCTAGCAGCGGGGGGTTCGCAGATACGCAGTATTTT
cdr3_aa: CSASSGGFADTQYF

v_call: TRBV6-1
j_call: TRBJ1-1
d_call: -
clone_size: many
cdr3_nt: TGTGCCAGCAGTGTTACAGGGACTAGATCTGAAGCTTTCTTT
cdr3_aa: CASSVTGTRSEAFF

v_call: TRBV4-2
j_call: TRBJ2-7
d_call: -
clone_size: many
cdr3_nt: TGTGCCAGCAGCCAAGATCTTTTCGGATACTACGAGCAGTACTTC
cdr3_aa: CASSQDLFGYYEQYF

v_call: TRBV12-3/TRBV12-4
j_call: TRBJ1-4
d_call: TRBD1
clone_size: many
cdr3_nt: TGTGCCAGCAGTTTCGCAGGGGGCACTAATGAAAAACTGTTTTTT
cdr3_aa: CASSFAGGTNEKLFF

v_call: TRBV5-1
j_call: TRBJ1-4
d_call: TRBD1
clone_size: many
cdr3_nt: TGCGCCAGCAGCTCGGGCCGGGGGACAGGAACTACAACTAATGAAAAACTGTTTTTT
cdr3_aa: CASSSGRGTGTTTNEKLFF

v_call: TRBV11-2
j_call: TRBJ2-3
d_call: TRBD2
clone_size: many
cdr3_nt: TGTGCCAGCGGGACTAGCGGTAGAGGCACAGATACGCAGTATTTT
cdr3_aa: CASGTSGRGTDTQYF

v_call: TRBV20-1
j_call: TRBJ1-1
d_call: -
clone_size: many
cdr3_nt: TGCAGTGCTAGAGGCGAGGACCCCAGGGCTGAAGCTTTCTTT
cdr3_aa: CSARGEDPRAEAFF

v_call: TRBV18
j_call: TRBJ1-2
d_call: -
clone_size: -
cdr3_nt: TGTGCCAGCTCACCAAACAGTATTAACTATGGCTACACCTTC
cdr3_aa: CASSPNSINYGYTF

v_call: TRBV5-6
j_call: TRBJ2-7
d_call: TRBD1
clone_size: many
cdr3_nt: TGTGCCAGCTCAGCCGGGACAGTGCCAAACGAGCAGTACTTC
cdr3_aa: CASSAGTVPNEQYF

v_call: TRBV20-1
j_call: TRBJ2-5
d_call: -
clone_size: many
cdr3_nt: TGCAGTGCCTGGGGGGGCGAGACCCAGTACTTC
cdr3_aa: CSAWGGETQYF

v_call: TRBV5-1
j_call: TRBJ1-1
d_call: -
clone_size: few
cdr3_nt: TGCGCCAGCAGCTTGGATGGACCTTCTTTCTTT
cdr3_aa: CASSLDGPSFF

v_call: TRBV3-1
j_call: TRBJ2-1
d_call: -
clone_size: many
cdr3_nt: TGTGCCAGCACCGCCAATGGTGTATTCAGTATCAATGAGCAGTTCTTC
cdr3_aa: CASTANGVFSINEQFF

v_call: TRBV20-1
j_call: TRBJ1-1
d_call: -
clone_size: many
cdr3_nt: TGCAGTGCTAGAGTGGCCGGTATAGCCACTGAAGCTTTCTTT
cdr3_aa: CSARVAGIATEAFF

v_call: TRBV6-5
j_call: TRBJ1-5
d_call: -
clone_size: few
cdr3_nt: TGTGCCAGCAGTTACTCTTACGAGGGAGGAAAGACCCAGAATTTT
cdr3_aa: CASSYSYEGGKTQNF